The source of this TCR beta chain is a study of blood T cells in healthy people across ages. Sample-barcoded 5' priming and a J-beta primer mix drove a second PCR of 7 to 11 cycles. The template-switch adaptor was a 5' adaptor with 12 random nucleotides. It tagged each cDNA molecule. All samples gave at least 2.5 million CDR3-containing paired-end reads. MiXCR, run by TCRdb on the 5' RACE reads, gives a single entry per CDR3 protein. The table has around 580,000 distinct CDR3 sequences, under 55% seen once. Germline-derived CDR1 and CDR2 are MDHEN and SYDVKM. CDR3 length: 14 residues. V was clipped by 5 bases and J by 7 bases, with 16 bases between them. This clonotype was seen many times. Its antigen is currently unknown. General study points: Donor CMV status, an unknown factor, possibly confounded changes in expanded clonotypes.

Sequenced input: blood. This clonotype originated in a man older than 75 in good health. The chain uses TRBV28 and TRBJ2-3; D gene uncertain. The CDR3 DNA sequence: TGTGCCAGCAGTGATACACCCCCAGGTTATACGCAGTATTTT. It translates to CASSDTPPGYTQYF.